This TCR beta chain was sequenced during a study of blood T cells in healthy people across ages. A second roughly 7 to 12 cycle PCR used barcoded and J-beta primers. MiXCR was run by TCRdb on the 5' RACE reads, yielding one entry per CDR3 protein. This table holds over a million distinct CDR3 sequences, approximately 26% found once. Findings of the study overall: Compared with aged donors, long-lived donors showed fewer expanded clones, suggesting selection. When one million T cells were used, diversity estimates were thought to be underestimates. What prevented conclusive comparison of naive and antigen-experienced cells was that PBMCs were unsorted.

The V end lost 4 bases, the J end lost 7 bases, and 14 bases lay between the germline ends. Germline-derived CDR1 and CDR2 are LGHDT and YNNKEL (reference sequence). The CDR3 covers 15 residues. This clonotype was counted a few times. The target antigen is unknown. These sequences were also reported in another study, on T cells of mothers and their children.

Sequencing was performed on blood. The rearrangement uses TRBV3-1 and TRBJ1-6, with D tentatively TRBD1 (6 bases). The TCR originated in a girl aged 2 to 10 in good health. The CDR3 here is CASSPPTGNNSPLHF. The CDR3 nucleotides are TGTGCCAGCAGCCCCCCGACAGGAAACAATTCACCCCTCCACTTT.